One T cell receptor beta chain is described in this entry. This clone came up a few times. Its antigen has not been determined. There are no base qualities to consult, and no much larger clone falls within one base. Enrolling through a virtual design, the prospective study's participants ranged in age from roughly 18 to 89 years and lived across some 22 United States geographic areas. In the prospective study, cohorts were assigned on the basis of participant-reported clinical history obtained from a screening survey and a study questionnaire. Exposed participants had been in contact with someone with a PCR-confirmed or clinician-diagnosed COVID-19 case within 2 weeks of study entry. Mobile phlebotomists in the prospective study collected whole blood, serum and a nasopharyngeal or oropharyngeal swab from every participant. Over a roughly 2-month period, participants in the prospective study had the option of providing additional blood draws and questionnaires. Prospective study blood samples were shipped either frozen or at room temperature before DNA extraction.

The germline V gene gives CDR1 as SGHNT and CDR2 as YENEEA. Ends trimmed: V by 5 bases, J by 1 base; bases unmatched to a gene: 11. The CDR3, cysteine through phenylalanine, is 19 amino acids long. CDR3 DNA is the only sequence kept; it has 57 bases, read in frame from the first base. The immunoSEQ Assay, a bias-controlled multiplex PCR, was used to amplify TCRbeta CDR3 regions from genomic DNA. In the authors' own workflow: Within the assay, amplification of reference gene primers was used to estimate how many nucleated cells each sample contained. To quantify the absolute abundance of each unique TCRbeta CDR3 rearrangement, sequence reads were collapsed and filtered. For each sample, productive Simpson clonality was calculated as the square root of Simpson's diversity index across productive rearrangements. The source is immuneACCESS, and TCRdb retained only in-frame sequences with V and J called. Part of the clones is not carried over; for the studies checked, unresolved V genes explain less than half of this, and the remainder is unexplained. The V and J calls and clone size come from that table; D and trimming were worked out from the DNA. The sample has around 250,000 clones on record, 82% of them singletons. The ten largest clones take up less than 5.5% of the sample.

This entry belongs to a study of blood T cell repertoires in COVID-19 (TCRdb year 2020). Some background on the complete study: Samples covering the acute and convalescent phases of COVID-19 were provided by collaborators in the United States, Italy and Spain. The material from the prospective study consisted of cDNA or gDNA derived from T cells, B-cell-depleted T cells, or PBMCs. The repertoires were released in a freely available public database intended as a resource for research on the immune response to SARS-CoV-2. Nearly every sample came with metadata listing a de-identified subject ID, COVID-19 status, age in years and sex. Samples were obtained from the ongoing ImmuneRACE study (first 160 participants) and from roughly 1,300 subjects provided by 6 global collaborators. The dataset comprised deeply sampled blood TCRbeta repertoires from subjects exposed to, actively infected with, or recovered from COVID-19. Where HLA class I and class II types were available, the types were taken from metadata supplied by the sample provider, not from assay-based typing. What the work shows at the level of the full study, not this receptor alone: The amount of clinical and demographic metadata varied by source and participant and was provided uncurated.

The receptor chain draws on TRBV11-3 and TRBJ2-3; 14 junctional bases match TRBD2. The specimen was PBMCs or T cells enriched from blood (not recorded which). This TCR was sampled from a man aged 35 to 55 who had been exposed to COVID-19. The CDR3 in this case is CASSQGGLAGVVRTDTQYF. The nucleotide sequence is given as TGTGCCAGCAGCCAGGGGGGACTAGCGGGAGTCGTCCGCACAGATACGCAGTATTTT.